The 13 T cell receptor beta chains in this list originate from one sample, sequenced in a study of blood T cell repertoires in COVID-19. Assay: immunoSEQ multiplex PCR; the TCRdb copy retains only in-frame clones and omits some. The table includes 140,000 to 150,000 clones, roughly 86% detected once. Material for sequencing was peripheral blood. All receptors derive from a human donor in a cohort sampled during active COVID-19.

The J gene is TRBJ2-7, the V gene TRBV20-1; 7 bases line up with TRBD2. This CDR3 is 14 amino acids long. The germline CDR1 and CDR2 sequences are DFQATT and SNEGSKA (reference sequence). V trimming: 3 bases; J trimming: 2 bases; junction bases outside the gene matches: 7. CDR3 nucleotide sequence: TGCAGTGCTAGTACCCCGCGGGGGACCTACGAGCAGTACTTC. Its translation is CSASTPRGTYEQYF.

The chain joins TRBV19 to TRBJ2-5; tentatively, D is TRBD1 (5 bases). The germline CDR1 and CDR2 sequences are LNHDA and SQIVND (reference sequence). The CDR3 has 13 amino acids. V was shortened by 5 bases and J by 5 bases, with 12 bases between the two germline ends. The CDR3 here is CASSARDPETQYF. In DNA form, the CDR3 reads TGTGCCAGTAGTGCCAGGGATCCGGAGACCCAGTACTTC.

The J gene is TRBJ1-3, the V gene TRBV7-8; D is perhaps TRBD1 (5 bases). V was pared by 0 bases and J by 0 bases, with 6 bases between. The V gene's germline CDR1 is SGHVS and CDR2 FQNEAQ. This CDR3 is built from 15 residues. The CDR3 nucleotides read TGTGCCAGCAGCTTAGCCCAGGGCTCTGGAAACACCATATATTTT. Amino acids: CASSLAQGSGNTIYF. The complete variable domain, with remaining parts taken from reference TRBV7-8 and TRBJ1-3, reads GAGVSQSPRYKVAKRGQDVALRCDPISGHVSLFWYQQALGQGPEFLTYFQNEAQLDKSGLPSDRFFAERPEGSVSTLKIQRTQQEDSAVYLCASSLAQGSGNTIYFGEGSWLTVV.

This clone has just a few counts. The chain joins TRBV6-6 to TRBJ1-4; D is perhaps TRBD1 (5 bases). CDR3 length equals 12 residues. CDR1 and CDR2 from the germline V gene are MNHNY and SVGAGI (reference sequence). With 2 bases removed from V and 12 bases from J, the gap between germline ends came to 10 bases. This chain's CDR3 is CASSYRGGELFF. CDR3 coding DNA: TGTGCCAGCAGTTACAGGGGCGGGGAACTGTTTTTT.

The V gene is TRBV19, the J gene TRBJ2-1, with D maybe TRBD2 (6 bases). The V gene's germline CDR1 is LNHDA and CDR2 SQIVND (reference sequence). V gave up 6 bases and J gave up 5 bases, with 17 bases separating them. This CDR3 has 15 residues. The CDR3 loop reads CASSTGTRGNNEQFF. The CDR3 bases are TGTGCCAGTAGCACCGGGACTCGAGGCAACAATGAGCAGTTCTTC.

This chain connects TRBV9 to TRBJ2-1; a weak D match, TRBD1 (5 bases). Germline V gene sequence: CDR1 SGDLS, CDR2 YYNGEE. This CDR3 spans 16 amino acids. Trimming cost V 3 bases and J 0 bases, with 13 bases left between them. CDR3: CASSAAQQGSYNEQFF. The CDR3 nucleotides are TGTGCCAGCAGCGCTGCCCAGCAGGGCTCCTACAATGAGCAGTTCTTC. Based on the CDR3 plus reference TRBV9 and TRBJ2-1, the full variable domain is DSGVTQTPKHLITATGQRVTLRCSPRSGDLSVYWYQQSLDQGLQFLIQYYNGEERAKGNILERFSAQQFPDLHSELNLSSLELGDSALYFCASSAAQQGSYNEQFFGPGTRLTVL.

The rearrangement joins TRBV2 to TRBJ2-1; TRBD2 matches 9 bases. The CDR3 runs 15 residues. Germline CDR1 SNHLY, CDR2 FYNNEI. V gave up 3 bases and J gave up 4 bases; unmatched junction bases: 4. Written as DNA, the CDR3 is TGTGCCAGCAGTGACTCAGCGGGAGGTTACAATGAGCAGTTCTTC. It is translated as CASSDSAGGYNEQFF.

The chain links TRBV3-1 (or the pseudogene TRBV3-2) to TRBJ2-2; a possible D gene is TRBD2 (6 bases). CDR3 length equals 13 residues. Germline lookup yields CDR1 LGHDT and CDR2 YNNKEL (reference sequence). Trimming left V 9 bases short and J 4 bases short, with 12 bases between. The DNA of the CDR3 is TGTGCCAGTACTATGGGGGGCACCGGGGAGCTGTTTTTT. It yields the protein CASTMGGTGELFF.

The V and J genes are TRBV10-2 and TRBJ1-1; a possible D gene is TRBD1 (5 bases). The CDR3 is 12 residues long. From germline, CDR1 is WSHSY and CDR2 SAAADI. V shed 4 bases and J shed 4 bases, with 7 bases lying between them. The CDR3 here is CASSVGGTEAFF. The CDR3, as DNA: TGCGCCAGCAGTGTCGGGGGCACTGAAGCTTTCTTT.

This chain connects TRBV27 to TRBJ1-5, with 8 bases matching TRBD1. The CDR3 runs 15 residues. CDR1 and CDR2 (germline): MNHEY, SMNVEV (reference sequence). V gave up 6 bases and J gave up 3 bases; unmatched junction bases: 7. CDR3 nucleotides: TGTGCCAGCAGGAGGACAGGGAGGAACAATCAGCCCCAGCATTTT. Amino acids: CASRRTGRNNQPQHF.

This clone was counted once. The chain recombines TRBV28 with TRBJ1-2; TRBD1 agrees at 8 bases. V was clipped by 8 bases and J by 2 bases; unmatched bases: 7. Germline lookup yields CDR1 MDHEN and CDR2 SYDVKM. This CDR3 spans 14 amino acids. CDR3 nucleotide sequence: TGTGCCAGCGTAAACCAGGGGGCAAACTATGGCTACACCTTC. Translation gives CASVNQGANYGYTF.

The rearrangement joins TRBV30 to TRBJ1-1; D perhaps matches TRBD1 (5 bases). CDR1 is GTSNPN, CDR2 SVGIG, per germline (reference sequence). Trimming shortened V by 3 bases and J by 0 bases, and 11 bases separated the two germline ends. This CDR3 contains 14 residues. The CDR3 spells CAWRGGPVNTEAFF. The CDR3 nucleotides read TGTGCCTGGAGGGGGGGACCGGTGAACACTGAAGCTTTCTTT.

This rearrangement joins TRBV19 to TRBJ2-3, with D tentatively TRBD2 (5 bases). This CDR3 region has 14 residues. Germline V CDR1 and CDR2: LNHDA, SQIVND (reference sequence). With 1 base removed from V and 2 bases from J, the gap between germline ends came to 7 bases. The CDR3 coding sequence is TGTGCCAGTAGTATAGCGGGAATCACAGATACGCAGTATTTT. Translating gives CASSIAGITDTQYF.